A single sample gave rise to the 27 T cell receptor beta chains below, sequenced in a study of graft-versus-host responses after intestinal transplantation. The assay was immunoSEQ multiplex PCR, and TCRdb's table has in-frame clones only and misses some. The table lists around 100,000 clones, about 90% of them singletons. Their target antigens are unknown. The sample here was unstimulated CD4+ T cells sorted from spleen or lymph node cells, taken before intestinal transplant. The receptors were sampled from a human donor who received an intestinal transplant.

CDR3 region: CASSSLITNEKLFF. The CDR3 region has the DNA TGTGCCAGCAGCTCCTTGATCACTAATGAAAAACTGTTTTTT. The chain links TRBV7-9 to TRBJ1-4; D is undetermined. This CDR3 has 14 residues. Germline V gene sequence: CDR1 SEHNR, CDR2 FQNEAQ (reference sequence). Trimming left V 4 bases short and J 2 bases short, with 8 bases between.

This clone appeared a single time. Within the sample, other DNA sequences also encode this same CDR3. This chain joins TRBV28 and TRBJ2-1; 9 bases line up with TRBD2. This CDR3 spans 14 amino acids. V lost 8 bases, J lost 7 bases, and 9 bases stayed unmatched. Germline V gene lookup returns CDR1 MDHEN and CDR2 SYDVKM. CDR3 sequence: CASGSGSGRNEQFF. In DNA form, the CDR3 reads TGTGCCAGCGGTAGCGGGAGCGGGCGGAATGAGCAGTTCTTC.

CDR3 protein: CASSPSTSLEETQYF. CDR3 DNA: TGCGCCAGCAGCCCCTCGACTAGCCTGGAAGAGACCCAGTACTTC. The genes are TRBV5-1 and TRBJ2-5; TRBD2 matches at 7 bases. CDR1 is SGHRS and CDR2 is YFSETQ in the germline V gene. Trimming at V came to 4 bases and at J to 3 bases, leaving 9 bases not matched to a gene. CDR3 size: 15 residues.

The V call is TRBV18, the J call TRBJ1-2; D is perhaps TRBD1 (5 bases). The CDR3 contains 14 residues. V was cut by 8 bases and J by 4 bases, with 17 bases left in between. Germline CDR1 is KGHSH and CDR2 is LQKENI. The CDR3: CASRPVGVRYGYTF. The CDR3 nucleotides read TGTGCCAGCCGCCCCGTGGGGGTCCGCTATGGCTACACCTTC.

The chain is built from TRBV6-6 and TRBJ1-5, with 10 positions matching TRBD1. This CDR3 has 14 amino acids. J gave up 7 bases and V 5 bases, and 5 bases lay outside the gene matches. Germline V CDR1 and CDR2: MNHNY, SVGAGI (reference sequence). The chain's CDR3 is CASSGTTGGQPQHF. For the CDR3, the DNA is TGTGCCAGCAGTGGCACGACAGGGGGCCAGCCCCAGCATTTT.

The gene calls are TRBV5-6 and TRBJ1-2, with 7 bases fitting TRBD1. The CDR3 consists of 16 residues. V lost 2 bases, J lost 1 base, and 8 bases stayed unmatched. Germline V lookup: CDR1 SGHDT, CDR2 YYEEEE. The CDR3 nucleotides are TGTGCCAGCAGCTTTCGACAGGGAATACATAACTATGGCTACACCTTC. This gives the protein CASSFRQGIHNYGYTF.

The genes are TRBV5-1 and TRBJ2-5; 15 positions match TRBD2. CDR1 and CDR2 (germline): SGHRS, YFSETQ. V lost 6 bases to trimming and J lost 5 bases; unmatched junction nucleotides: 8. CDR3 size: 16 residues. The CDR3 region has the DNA TGCGCCAGCACGGGACTAGCGGGAGGATCGGGGGAGACCCAGTACTTC. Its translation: CASTGLAGGSGETQYF.

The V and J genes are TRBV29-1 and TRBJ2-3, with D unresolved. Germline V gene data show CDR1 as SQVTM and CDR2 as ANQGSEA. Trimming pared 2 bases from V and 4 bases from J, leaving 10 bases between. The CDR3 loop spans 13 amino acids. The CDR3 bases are TGCAGCGTTGAACGACTGGGCGCAGATACGCAGTATTTT. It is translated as CSVERLGADTQYF.

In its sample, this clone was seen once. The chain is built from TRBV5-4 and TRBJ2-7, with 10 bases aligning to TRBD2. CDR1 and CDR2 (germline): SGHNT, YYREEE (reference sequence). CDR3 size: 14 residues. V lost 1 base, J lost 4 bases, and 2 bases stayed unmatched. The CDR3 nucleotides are TGTGCCAGCAGCTTGACTAGCGGGGCTTACGAGCAGTACTTC. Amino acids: CASSLTSGAYEQYF.

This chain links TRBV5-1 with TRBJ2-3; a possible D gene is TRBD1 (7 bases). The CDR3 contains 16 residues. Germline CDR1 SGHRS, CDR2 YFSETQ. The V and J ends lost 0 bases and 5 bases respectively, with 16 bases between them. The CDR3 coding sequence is TGCGCCAGCAGCTTGGTGGGGGGACAGAAGGAAGATACGCAGTATTTT. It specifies CASSLVGGQKEDTQYF.

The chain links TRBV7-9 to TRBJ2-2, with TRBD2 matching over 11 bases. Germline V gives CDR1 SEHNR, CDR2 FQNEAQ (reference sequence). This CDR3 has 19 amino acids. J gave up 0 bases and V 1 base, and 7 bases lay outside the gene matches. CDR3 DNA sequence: TGTGCCAGCAGCTTAGATAAACTAGCGGGGGCCTCGAACACCGGGGAGCTGTTTTTT. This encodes CASSLDKLAGASNTGELFF.

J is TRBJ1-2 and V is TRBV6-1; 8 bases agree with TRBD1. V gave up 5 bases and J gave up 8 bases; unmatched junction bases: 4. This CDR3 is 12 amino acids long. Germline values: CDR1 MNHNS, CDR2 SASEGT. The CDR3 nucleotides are TGTGCCAGCAGTAGGACAGGGCCAGGCTACACCTTC. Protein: CASSRTGPGYTF.

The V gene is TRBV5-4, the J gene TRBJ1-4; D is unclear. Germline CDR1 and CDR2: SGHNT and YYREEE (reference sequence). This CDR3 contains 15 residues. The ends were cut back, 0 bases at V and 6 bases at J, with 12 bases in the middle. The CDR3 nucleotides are TGTGCCAGCAGCTTGGGTGGCACAGCTGATGAAAAACTGTTTTTT. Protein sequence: CASSLGGTADEKLFF.

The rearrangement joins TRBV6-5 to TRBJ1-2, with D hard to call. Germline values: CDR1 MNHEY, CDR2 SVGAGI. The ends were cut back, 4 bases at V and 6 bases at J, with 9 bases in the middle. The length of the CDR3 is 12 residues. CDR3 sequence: CASSSGMHGYTF. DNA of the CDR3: TGTGCCAGCAGTTCCGGGATGCATGGCTACACCTTC.

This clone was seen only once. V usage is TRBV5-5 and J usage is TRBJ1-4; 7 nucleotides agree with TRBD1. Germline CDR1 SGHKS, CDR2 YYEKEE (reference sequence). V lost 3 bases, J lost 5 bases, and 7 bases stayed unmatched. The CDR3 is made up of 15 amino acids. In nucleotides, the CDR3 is TGTGCCAGCAGCTGGCCCGGGACAGACAATGAAAAACTGTTTTTT. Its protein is CASSWPGTDNEKLFF.

In DNA form, the CDR3 reads TGTGCCAGCAGCTTGTCAGCGGGAGCTTATACCGGGGAGCTGTTTTTT. Encoded protein: CASSLSAGAYTGELFF. This chain uses TRBV5-4 with TRBJ2-2, with 8 bases fitting TRBD2. In germline, CDR1 is SGHNT, CDR2 YYREEE (reference sequence). V trimming: 1 base; J trimming: 5 bases; junction bases outside the gene matches: 7. The length of the CDR3 is 16 residues.

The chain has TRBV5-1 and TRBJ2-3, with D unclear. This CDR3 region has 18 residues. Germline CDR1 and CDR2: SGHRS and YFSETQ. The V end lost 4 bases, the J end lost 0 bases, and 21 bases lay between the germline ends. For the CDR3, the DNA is TGCGCCAGCAGCCCGATTAAGGGCGGAAAACCTAGCACAGATACGCAGTATTTT. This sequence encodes CASSPIKGGKPSTDTQYF.

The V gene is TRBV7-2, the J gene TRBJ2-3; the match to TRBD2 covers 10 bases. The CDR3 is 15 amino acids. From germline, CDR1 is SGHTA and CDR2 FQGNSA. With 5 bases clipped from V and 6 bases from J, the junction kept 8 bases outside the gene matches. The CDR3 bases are TGTGCCAGCAGCCAAGCTAGCGGGAGAACCGATACGCAGTATTTT. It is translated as CASSQASGRTDTQYF. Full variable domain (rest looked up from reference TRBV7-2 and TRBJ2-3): GAGVSQSPSNKVTEKGKDVELRCDPISGHTALYWYRQSLGQGLEFLIYFQGNSAPDKSGLPSDRFSAERTGGSVSTLTIQRTQQEDSAVYLCASSQASGRTDTQYFGPGTRLTVL.

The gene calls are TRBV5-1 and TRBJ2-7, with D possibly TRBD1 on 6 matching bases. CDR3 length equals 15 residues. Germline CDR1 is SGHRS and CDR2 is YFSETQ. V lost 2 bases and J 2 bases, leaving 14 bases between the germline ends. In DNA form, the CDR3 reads TGCGCCAGCAGCTTCGGAGACAGGAGTACCTACGAGCAGTACTTC. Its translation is CASSFGDRSTYEQYF.

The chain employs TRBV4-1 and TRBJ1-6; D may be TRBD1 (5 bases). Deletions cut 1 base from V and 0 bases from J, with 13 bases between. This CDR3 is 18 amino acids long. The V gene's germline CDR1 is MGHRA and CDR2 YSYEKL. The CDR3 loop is CASSQAKAGSSYNSPLHF. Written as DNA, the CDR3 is TGCGCCAGCAGCCAAGCCAAGGCAGGGAGCTCCTATAATTCACCCCTCCACTTT.

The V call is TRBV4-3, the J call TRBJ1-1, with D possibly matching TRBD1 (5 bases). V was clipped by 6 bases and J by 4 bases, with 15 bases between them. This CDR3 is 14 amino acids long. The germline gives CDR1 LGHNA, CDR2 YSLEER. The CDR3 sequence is CASRRYDGGTEAFF. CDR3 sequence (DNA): TGCGCCAGCAGACGTTACGACGGGGGCACTGAAGCTTTCTTT.

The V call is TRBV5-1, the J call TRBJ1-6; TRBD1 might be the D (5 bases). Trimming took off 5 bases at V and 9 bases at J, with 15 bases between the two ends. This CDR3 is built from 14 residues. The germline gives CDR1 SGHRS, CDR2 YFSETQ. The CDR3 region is CASRVGDKGSPLHF. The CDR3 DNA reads TGCGCCAGCAGAGTGGGGGATAAGGGTTCACCCCTCCACTTT.

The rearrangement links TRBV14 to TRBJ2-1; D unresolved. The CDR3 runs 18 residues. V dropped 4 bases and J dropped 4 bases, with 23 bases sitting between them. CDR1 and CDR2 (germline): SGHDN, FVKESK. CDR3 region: CASSLEPSTPGNYNEQFF. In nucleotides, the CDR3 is TGTGCCAGCAGCCTCGAACCCTCTACGCCAGGAAATTACAATGAGCAGTTCTTC. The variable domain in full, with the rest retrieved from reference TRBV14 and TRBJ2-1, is EAGVTQFPSHSVIEKGQTVTLRCDPISGHDNLYWYRRVMGKEIKFLLHFVKESKQDESGMPNNRFLAERTGGTYSTLKVQPAELEDSGVYFCASSLEPSTPGNYNEQFFGPGTRLTVL.

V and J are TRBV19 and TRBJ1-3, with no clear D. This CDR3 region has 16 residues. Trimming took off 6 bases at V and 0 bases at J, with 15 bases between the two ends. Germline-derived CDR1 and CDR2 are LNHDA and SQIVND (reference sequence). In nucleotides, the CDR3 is TGTGCCAGTAGGGGTCCGGGGTCCAGCTCTGGAAACACCATATATTTT. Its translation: CASRGPGSSSGNTIYF.

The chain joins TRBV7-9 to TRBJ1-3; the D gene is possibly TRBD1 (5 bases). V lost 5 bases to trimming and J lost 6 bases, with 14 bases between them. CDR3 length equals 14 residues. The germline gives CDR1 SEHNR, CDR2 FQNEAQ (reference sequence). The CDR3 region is CASSLGTALNTIYF. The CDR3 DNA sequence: TGTGCCAGCAGCCTCGGGACCGCTTTAAACACCATATATTTT.

The CDR3: CASSYLGGVDTQYF. The CDR3 bases are TGTGCCAGCAGCTATTTAGGTGGAGTAGATACGCAGTATTTT. The chain links TRBV11-2 to TRBJ2-3; D not resolved. The CDR3 contains 14 residues. Germline V gives CDR1 SGHAT, CDR2 FQNNGV. The V and J ends lost 4 bases and 5 bases respectively, with 13 bases between them.

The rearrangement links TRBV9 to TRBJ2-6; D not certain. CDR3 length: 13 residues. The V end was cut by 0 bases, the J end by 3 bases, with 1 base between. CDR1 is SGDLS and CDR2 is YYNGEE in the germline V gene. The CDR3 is CASSVVGANVLTF. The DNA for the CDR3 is TGTGCCAGCAGCGTAGTTGGGGCCAACGTCCTGACTTTC. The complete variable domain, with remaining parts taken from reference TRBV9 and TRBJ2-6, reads DSGVTQTPKHLITATGQRVTLRCSPRSGDLSVYWYQQSLDQGLQFLIQYYNGEERAKGNILERFSAQQFPDLHSELNLSSLELGDSALYFCASSVVGANVLTFGAGSRLTVL.